Listed here is a single T cell receptor (beta chain). As yet, its antigen is unknown. Collection occurred without any documented infections or immune events in donors. Sequencing was performed with immunoSEQ multiplex PCR; in TCRdb, only in-frame clones are kept and a portion is missing. The table shows 95,000 or so clones, with more than 75% occurring only once. This sample was taken from a study of identifying expanded T cells in peripheral blood. The study, taken as a whole, reports: About 1.2 clones differed between technical replicates, versus around 15 and 18 over time.

The germline V gene has CDR1 MNHGY and CDR2 SAAAGT. The length of the CDR3 is 14 residues. V shed 6 bases and J shed 8 bases, with 17 bases lying between them. Sequencing was done on a sample of blood. The clonotype was recovered from a person aged 18 to 70 in good health. The chain joins TRBV6-8 to TRBJ1-3; no reliable D call. The CDR3 spells CASSSGRSGDTIYF. The CDR3 DNA is TGTGCCAGCAGCAGCGGACGTTCCGGGGACACCATATATTTT.